These 8 T cell receptor beta chains were all obtained from the same sample, sequenced in a study of vaccination and CD4 T cells after COVID-19. Stated treatment: approximately 11-day PBMC culture with coronavirus spike peptide pools or control peptides (ViraFEST assay). Sequence data for DNA of cultured CD4+ T cells were generated by the Oncomine TCR Beta short-read assay. TCRdb re-called the PCR reads through MiXCR, storing one row per CDR3 protein. The sample holds around 19,000 distinct CDR3 sequences, around 43% seen once. Their target antigens are unknown. Sequencing input: CD4+ T cells from blood, cultured in vitro. The receptors stem from a human donor who had recovered from COVID-19.

By share of the sample, this clonotype is medium-sized. The chain recombines TRBV20-1 with TRBJ1-2; D remains unclear. Germline V lookup: CDR1 DFQATT, CDR2 SNEGSKA (reference sequence). The V end was cut by 6 bases, the J end by 0 bases, with 11 bases between. This CDR3 comprises 13 residues. Written as DNA, the CDR3 is TGCAGTGCCCCCCTCCGGACTAACTATGGCTACACCTTC. This codes for CSAPLRTNYGYTF.

The V and J genes are TRBV29-1 and TRBJ2-3, with TRBD2 identical over 12 bases. Looked up from germline, CDR1 is SQVTM and CDR2 is ANQGSEA. The CDR3 totals 13 residues. V was pared by 7 bases and J by 5 bases, with 4 bases of the junction left unmatched. Here the CDR3 reads CSATGLAGDTQYF. In DNA form, the CDR3 reads TGCAGCGCTACGGGACTAGCGGGAGATACGCAGTATTTT.

V is TRBV20-1 and J is TRBJ2-3; 8 positions match TRBD2. The CDR3 consists of 15 residues. The germline V gene encodes CDR1 DFQATT and CDR2 SNEGSKA (reference sequence). V shed 1 base and J 6 bases; nucleotides not matched to a gene: 9. This CDR3 is CSARGLIGGADTQYF. DNA for the CDR3: TGCAGTGCTAGAGGTCTTATCGGGGGGGCTGATACGCAGTATTTT.

This clonotype was seen more than once but under ten times. This chain joins TRBV6-1 and TRBJ2-4; D unresolved. In germline, CDR1 is MNHNS, CDR2 SASEGT. The CDR3 contains 16 residues. The V gene lost 3 bases and the J gene lost 0 bases, with 12 bases spanning the gap. This chain's CDR3 is CASSDGPNLAKNIQYF. The CDR3 DNA follows: TGTGCCAGCAGTGATGGGCCTAATTTAGCCAAAAACATTCAGTACTTC.

The genes are TRBV21-1 and TRBJ1-6; the listed D gene, TRBD1, was not tested against the DNA. TRBV21-1 is a documented pseudogene. The CDR3 runs to 16 residues. The CDR3 reads CASSSMTGSRNSPLHF. In DNA form, the CDR3 reads TGTGCCAGCAGCTCGATGACAGGGTCGAGGAATTCACCCCTCCACTTT.

The J gene is TRBJ1-2, the V gene TRBV19, with D uncertain. Trimming stripped 4 bases from V and 1 base from J, with 22 bases between. This CDR3 comprises 18 residues. Looked up from germline, CDR1 is LNHDA and CDR2 is SQIVND (reference sequence). The CDR3 DNA reads as TGTGCCAGTAGTAAATCCGCCGGGTCGGCCTTTAATAACTATGGCTACACCTTC. Translated, it gives CASSKSAGSAFNNYGYTF.

This clonotype was counted between two and nine times. CDR3: CASSMDRVWTGELFF. CDR3 DNA: TGTGCCAGCAGCATGGACAGGGTCTGGACCGGGGAGCTGTTTTTT. The genes are TRBV7-9 and TRBJ2-2; 8 bases match TRBD1. Germline CDR1 reads SEHNR; CDR2 reads FQNEAQ (reference sequence). V shed 5 bases and J 5 bases; nucleotides not matched to a gene: 7. The CDR3 spans 15 residues. The full variable domain, in which reference TRBV7-9 and TRBJ2-2 provide the parts outside the CDR3, is DTGVSQNPRHKITKRGQNVTFRCDPISEHNRLYWYRQTLGQGPEFLTYFQNEAQLEKSRLLSDRFSAERPKGSFSTLEIQRTEQGDSAMYLCASSMDRVWTGELFFGEGSRLTVL.

By frequency in the sample, this clonotype is medium-sized. The chain carries TRBV12-3 or TRBV12-4 and TRBJ1-2; maybe TRBD1 (6 bases). The CDR3 extends over 15 amino acids. Trimming pared 5 bases from V and 5 bases from J, leaving 18 bases between. The CDR3 DNA reads TGTGCCAGCAGTGCCGACAGGAACGAACTTTATGGCTACACCTTC. Amino acid sequence: CASSADRNELYGYTF.